This T cell receptor (beta chain) was profiled in a study of T cells after yellow fever vaccination. MiXCR was run by TCRdb on the 5' RACE reads, yielding one entry per CDR3 protein. The data show 550,000 or so distinct CDR3 sequences, approximately 21% seen once. The CDR3 is 12 amino acids. Trimming removed 0 bases from V and 8 bases from J, with 5 bases in between. Source: PBMCs, taken 15 days after the yellow fever booster vaccination. This receptor was obtained from a young man who received the YFV17D yellow fever vaccine. V gene TRBV12-3 or TRBV12-4 combines with J gene TRBJ2-1; D ambiguous. The CDR3 coding sequence is TGTGCCAGCAGTTTAGCTAGCCATGAGCAGTTCTTC. It yields the protein CASSLASHEQFF.